Described below is a single T cell receptor beta chain sequence and its context. Method: immunoSEQ multiplex PCR; TCRdb's copy keeps in-frame clones and lacks some. This table holds approximately 460,000 clones, 80% to 90% found once. The record originates from a study of Ad26.COV2.S vaccination and SARS-CoV-2 variants. Study context: Each vaccinee took Ad26.COV2.S intramuscularly, once or twice 56 days apart.

Treatment specified: some 20 received Ad26.COV2.S at low or high dose, single or two shots; 5 received placebo; per-sample allocation not given. The study sampled participants on day 63 after the first vaccine or placebo injection. The donor was a Boston adult aged 18-55 years. The CDR3 length is 13 residues. After removal of 6 bases from V and 3 bases from J, the junction contained 4 bases not matched to a gene. The chain has TRBV12-3 or TRBV12-4 and TRBJ2-7, with TRBD2 matching 8 bases. Material: peripheral blood, obtained in a trial of Ad26.COV2.S vaccine versus placebo. The TCR sequence derives from a person aged 18-60 years who received the Ad26.COV2.S COVID-19 vaccine or a placebo. The CDR3 bases are TGTGCCAGCAGCTACGGGGGGGACTACGAGCAGTACTTC. Translation: CASSYGGDYEQYF.